This T cell receptor beta chain was profiled in a study of blood T cell repertoires in COVID-19. Study-level background: Donors in the United States, Italy and Spain gave samples during acute or convalescent COVID-19.

Original methodology: By means of reference gene primer amplification, nucleated cell counts were estimated. Some clones are missing from TCRdb's copy, which holds only in-frame ones; the method was immunoSEQ multiplex PCR. D and trimming were read from the DNA, whereas the V and J calls and clone size are those reported in that table. The sample records around 300,000 clones, roughly nine tenths being singletons. The CDR3 covers 16 residues. V shed 7 bases and J 3 bases; nucleotides not matched to a gene: 16. Germline CDR1 SQVTM, CDR2 ANQGSEA. Symptom resolution, clearance, or two negative PCRs marked donors in Cohort 3 as recovered.

The clonotype originates from a woman in her thirties who had recovered from COVID-19. Sample: PBMCs or T cells enriched from blood (not recorded which). The rearrangement uses TRBV29-1 and TRBJ2-5, with 8 bases aligning to TRBD1. The CDR3 sequence: CSAMDRAGYYEETQYF. The CDR3 nucleotides read TGCAGCGCGATGGACAGGGCGGGTTACTACGAAGAGACCCAGTACTTC.